This entry lists 13 T cell receptor beta chains sequenced from one sample in a study of blood T cell repertoires in COVID-19. Only in-frame clones appear in the TCRdb table, and some are missing; sequencing was by immunoSEQ multiplex PCR. Of a few hundred thousand clones listed, around 80% are singletons. The sample taken for sequencing was PBMCs or T cells enriched from blood (not recorded which). The receptors stem from a man in his forties who had been exposed to COVID-19.

This clone was observed once. V usage is TRBV30 and J usage is TRBJ1-1; D not resolved. The CDR3 contains 12 residues. Looked up from germline, CDR1 is GTSNPN and CDR2 is SVGIG (reference sequence). V shed 7 bases and J shed 1 base, with 10 bases lying between them. The CDR3 DNA sequence: TGTGCCTATTACCAGGAGAACACTGAAGCTTTCTTT. Residues: CAYYQENTEAFF.

This chain joins TRBV6-6 and TRBJ2-2; 8 bases map to TRBD2. The CDR3 length is 16 residues. With V trimmed by 0 bases and J by 6 bases, 6 bases remained unmatched. CDR1 MNHNY and CDR2 SVGAGI come from the germline V gene (reference sequence). The chain's CDR3 is CASSYSTGRAAGELFF. CDR3 bases: TGTGCCAGCAGTTACTCTACCGGGAGGGCCGCCGGGGAGCTGTTTTTT.

This clone appeared a single time. The rearrangement links TRBV9 to TRBJ1-1; no clear D. V was clipped by 4 bases and J by 2 bases, with 9 bases between them. Germline loops: CDR1 SGDLS, CDR2 YYNGEE. The CDR3 is 13 amino acids. CDR3 region: CASSNSLNTEAFF. Written as DNA, the CDR3 is TGTGCCAGCAGCAACAGTCTAAACACTGAAGCTTTCTTT. The whole variable domain, remainder taken from reference TRBV9 and TRBJ1-1, is DSGVTQTPKHLITATGQRVTLRCSPRSGDLSVYWYQQSLDQGLQFLIQYYNGEERAKGNILERFSAQQFPDLHSELNLSSLELGDSALYFCASSNSLNTEAFFGQGTRLTVV.

V and J are TRBV11-2 and TRBJ2-2; 10 bases fit TRBD1. The germline CDR1 and CDR2 sequences are SGHAT and FQNNGV. With V trimmed by 5 bases and J by 7 bases, 7 bases remained unmatched. The CDR3 covers 15 residues. The CDR3 is CASSPGQGESGELFF. The DNA of the CDR3 is TGTGCCAGCAGCCCAGGACAGGGGGAAAGCGGGGAGCTGTTTTTT.

The chain has TRBV10-3 and TRBJ2-1; D might be TRBD2 (5 bases). The V end was cut by 8 bases, the J end by 3 bases, with 26 bases between. The CDR3 spans 18 residues. Germline CDR1 reads ENHRY; CDR2 reads SYGVKD. For the CDR3, the DNA is TGTGCCATCTCCCCCCTCCAGCTAGGGCCTGGAGGCTACAATGAGCAGTTCTTC. It yields the protein CAISPLQLGPGGYNEQFF.

The chain combines TRBV5-4 with TRBJ2-7, with TRBD1 as a possible D gene (6 bases). V was trimmed by 2 bases and J by 2 bases, leaving 17 bases between them. Germline CDR1 reads SGHNT; CDR2 reads YYREEE (reference sequence). This CDR3 contains 16 residues. Here the CDR3 reads CASSLSSWGLPYEQYF. The CDR3 DNA sequence: TGTGCCAGCAGCTTATCGTCTTGGGGGCTACCCTACGAGCAGTACTTC.

The chain uses TRBV5-1 and TRBJ1-2; possibly TRBD1 for D (6 bases). V was shortened by 4 bases and J by 4 bases, with 14 bases between the two germline ends. Germline V gives CDR1 SGHRS, CDR2 YFSETQ. This CDR3 has 14 residues. The CDR3 is CASSVGLGAYGYTF. As DNA, the CDR3 is TGCGCCAGCAGCGTTGGTCTGGGGGCCTATGGCTACACCTTC.

J is TRBJ1-5 and V is TRBV20-1; the D gene is possibly TRBD1 (6 bases). The V end lost 3 bases, the J end lost 2 bases, and 14 bases lay between the germline ends. The germline CDR1 and CDR2 sequences are DFQATT and SNEGSKA (reference sequence). The CDR3 sequence is 15 residues long. The CDR3 nucleotides read TGCAGTGCTAGTTTGTCCGGGACACGCAATCAGCCCCAGCATTTT. Protein product: CSASLSGTRNQPQHF.

V usage is TRBV2 and J usage is TRBJ1-1; D call uncertain. The ends were cut back, 8 bases at V and 0 bases at J, with 10 bases in the middle. CDR1 is SNHLY and CDR2 is FYNNEI in the germline V gene. The CDR3 runs to 13 residues. The CDR3 loop is CASGILLNTEAFF. CDR3 nucleotide sequence: TGTGCCAGCGGCATTCTCTTGAACACTGAAGCTTTCTTT. Variable domain in full (rest from reference TRBV2 and TRBJ1-1): EPEVTQTPSHQVTQMGQEVILRCVPISNHLYFYWYRQILGQKVEFLVSFYNNEISEKSEIFDDQFSVERPDGSNFTLKIRSTKLEDSAMYFCASGILLNTEAFFGQGTRLTVV.

The V gene is TRBV5-1, the J gene TRBJ2-1; 13 bases align to TRBD2. Germline V lookup: CDR1 SGHRS, CDR2 YFSETQ. The CDR3 contains 18 residues. The ends lost 3 bases at V and 5 bases at J; junction bases unmatched: 11. The CDR3: CASSSTGTSGTLNNEQFF. CDR3 nucleotide sequence: TGCGCCAGCAGCTCCACCGGGACTAGCGGGACCCTCAACAATGAGCAGTTCTTC.

The chain uses TRBV11-2 and TRBJ2-1, with 9 bases matching TRBD1. This CDR3 has 14 amino acids. The J segment lost 8 bases and the V segment lost 3 bases, leaving 5 bases of the junction unmatched. The germline CDR1 and CDR2 sequences are SGHAT and FQNNGV. Here the CDR3 reads CASSFWTGADEQFF. In DNA form, the CDR3 reads TGTGCCAGCAGCTTCTGGACAGGGGCCGATGAGCAGTTCTTC.

The CDR3 reads CASSQQGGSAPDTQYF. In DNA form, the CDR3 reads TGCGCCAGCAGCCAACAGGGCGGGAGTGCTCCTGATACGCAGTATTTT. The genes are TRBV5-1 and TRBJ2-3; the D gene is possibly TRBD2 (7 bases). Trimming pared 4 bases from V and 6 bases from J, leaving 21 bases between. The germline V gene encodes CDR1 SGHRS and CDR2 YFSETQ. CDR3 length: 16 residues.

The rearrangement joins TRBV6-6 to TRBJ2-7; D is possibly TRBD1 (6 bases). V gave up 6 bases and J gave up 2 bases, with 11 bases separating them. This CDR3 spans 13 amino acids. Germline loops: CDR1 MNHNY, CDR2 SVGAGI (reference sequence). CDR3 bases: TGTGCCAGCAGAGACAGGACCGCCTACGAGCAGTACTTC. Encoded protein: CASRDRTAYEQYF.